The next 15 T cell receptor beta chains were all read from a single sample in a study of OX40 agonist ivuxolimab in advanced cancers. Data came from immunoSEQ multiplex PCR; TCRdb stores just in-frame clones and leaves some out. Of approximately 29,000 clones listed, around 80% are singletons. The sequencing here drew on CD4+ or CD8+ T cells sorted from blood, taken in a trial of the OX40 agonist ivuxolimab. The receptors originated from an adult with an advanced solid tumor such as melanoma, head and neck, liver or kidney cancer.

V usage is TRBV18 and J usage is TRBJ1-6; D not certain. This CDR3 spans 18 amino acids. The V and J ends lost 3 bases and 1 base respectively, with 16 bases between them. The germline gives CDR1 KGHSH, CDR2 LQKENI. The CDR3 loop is CASSPNGLHGSYNSPLHF. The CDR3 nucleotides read TGTGCCAGCTCACCTAATGGACTCCATGGGTCCTATAATTCACCCCTCCACTTT.

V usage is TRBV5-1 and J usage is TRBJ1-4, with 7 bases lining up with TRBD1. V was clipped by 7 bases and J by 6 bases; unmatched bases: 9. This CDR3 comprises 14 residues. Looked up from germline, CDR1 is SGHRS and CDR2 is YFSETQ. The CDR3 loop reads CASQTGGGYEKLFF. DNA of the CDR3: TGCGCCAGCCAAACTGGAGGGGGCTATGAAAAACTGTTTTTT.

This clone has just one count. The CDR3 is CAWSRQAWDRAVVGYGYTF. CDR3 nucleotides: TGTGCCTGGAGTCGGCAGGCTTGGGACAGGGCGGTTGTAGGCTATGGCTACACCTTC. This chain joins TRBV30 and TRBJ1-2; 9 nucleotides line up with TRBD1. The trim removed 2 bases at V and 4 bases at J, leaving 20 bases unmatched. This CDR3 is built from 19 residues. The germline gives CDR1 GTSNPN, CDR2 SVGIG (reference sequence). Full variable domain (remainder filled in from reference TRBV30 and TRBJ1-2): SQTIHQWPATLVQPVGSPLSLECTVEGTSNPNLYWYRQAAGRGLQLLFYSVGIGQISSEVPQNLSASRPQDRQFILSSKKLLLSDSGFYLCAWSRQAWDRAVVGYGYTFGSGTRLTVV.

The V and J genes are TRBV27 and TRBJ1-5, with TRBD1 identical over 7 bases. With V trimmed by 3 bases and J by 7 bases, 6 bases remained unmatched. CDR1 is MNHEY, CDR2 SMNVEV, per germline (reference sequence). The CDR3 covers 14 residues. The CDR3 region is CASSFGQAKQPQHF. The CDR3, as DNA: TGTGCCAGCAGTTTCGGACAGGCAAAGCAGCCCCAGCATTTT.

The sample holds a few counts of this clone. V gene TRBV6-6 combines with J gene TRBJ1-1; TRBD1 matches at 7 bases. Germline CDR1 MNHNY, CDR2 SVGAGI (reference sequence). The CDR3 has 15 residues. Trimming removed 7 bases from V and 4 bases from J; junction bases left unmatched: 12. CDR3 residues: CASTPGQTPATEAFF. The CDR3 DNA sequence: TGTGCCAGCACCCCGGGACAGACCCCGGCCACTGAAGCTTTCTTT.

The CDR3 coding sequence is TGTGCCAGCAGCCCTAGGGAGGGGGGCATGAACACTGAAGCTTTCTTT. This translates into CASSPREGGMNTEAFF. This chain uses TRBV4-2 with TRBJ1-1; D might be TRBD1 (6 bases). The CDR3 runs 16 residues. Germline CDR1 LGHNA, CDR2 YNFKEQ. With 4 bases removed from V and 0 bases from J, the gap between germline ends came to 15 bases.

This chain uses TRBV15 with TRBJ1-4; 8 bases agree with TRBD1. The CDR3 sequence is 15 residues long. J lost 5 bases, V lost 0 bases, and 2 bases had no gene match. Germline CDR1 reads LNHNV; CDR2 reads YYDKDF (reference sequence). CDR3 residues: CATSRDRQGNEKLFF. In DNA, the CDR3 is TGTGCCACCAGCAGAGATCGACAGGGGAATGAAAAACTGTTTTTT.

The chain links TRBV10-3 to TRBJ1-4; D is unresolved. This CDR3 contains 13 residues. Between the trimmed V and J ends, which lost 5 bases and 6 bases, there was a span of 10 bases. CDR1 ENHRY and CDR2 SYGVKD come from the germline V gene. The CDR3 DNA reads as TGTGCCATCAGTATAGGACCGTATGAAAAACTGTTTTTT. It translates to CAISIGPYEKLFF.

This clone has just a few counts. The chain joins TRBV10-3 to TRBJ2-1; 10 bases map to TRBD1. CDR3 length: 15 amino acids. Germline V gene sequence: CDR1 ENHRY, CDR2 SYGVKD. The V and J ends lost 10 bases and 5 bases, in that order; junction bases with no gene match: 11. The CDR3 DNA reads TGTGCCACAATCAACCGGGACAGGGGCCACAATGAGCAGTTCTTC. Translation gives CATINRDRGHNEQFF.

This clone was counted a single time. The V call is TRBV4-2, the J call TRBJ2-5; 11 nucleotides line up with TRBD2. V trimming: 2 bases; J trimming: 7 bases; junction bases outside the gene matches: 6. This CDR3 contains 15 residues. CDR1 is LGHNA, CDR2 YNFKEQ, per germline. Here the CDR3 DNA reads TGTGCCAGCAGCCAATCTCCTCTAGCGGGGGGGACCCAGTACTTC. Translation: CASSQSPLAGGTQYF.

The CDR3 nucleotides are TGTGCCAGCAGTGATCCGGGACTAGTAGCCTACGAGCAGTACTTC. Residues: CASSDPGLVAYEQYF. The rearrangement links TRBV6-1 to TRBJ2-5; 8 bases agree with TRBD2. The DNA matches TRBJ2-7 better at its end, which makes the J call doubtful. Germline V gene sequence: CDR1 MNHNS, CDR2 SASEGT. The CDR3 is made up of 15 amino acids.

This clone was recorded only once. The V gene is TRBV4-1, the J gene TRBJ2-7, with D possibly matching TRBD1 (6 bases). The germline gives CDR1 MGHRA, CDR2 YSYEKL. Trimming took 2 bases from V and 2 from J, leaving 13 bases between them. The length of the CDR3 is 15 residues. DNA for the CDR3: TGCGCCAGCAGCCAACCTGGGACAAGGGCCTACGAGCAGTACTTC. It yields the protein CASSQPGTRAYEQYF.

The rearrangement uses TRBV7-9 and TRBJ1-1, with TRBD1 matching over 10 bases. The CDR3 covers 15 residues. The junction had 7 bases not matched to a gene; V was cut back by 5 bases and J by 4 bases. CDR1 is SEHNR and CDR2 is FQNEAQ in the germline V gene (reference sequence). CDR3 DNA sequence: TGTGCCAGCAGCCCCCGAGGACAGGGGGGCACTGAAGCTTTCTTT. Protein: CASSPRGQGGTEAFF.

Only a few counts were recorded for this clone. This CDR3 is CASSGGVATEAFF. Written as DNA, the CDR3 is TGCGCCAGCAGCGGGGGGGTTGCCACTGAAGCTTTCTTT. This chain joins TRBV4-1 and TRBJ1-1, with D possibly TRBD1 on 5 matching bases. CDR3 length equals 13 residues. With 5 bases removed from V and 4 bases from J, the gap between germline ends came to 11 bases. Per the germline V gene, CDR1 is MGHRA and CDR2 is YSYEKL.

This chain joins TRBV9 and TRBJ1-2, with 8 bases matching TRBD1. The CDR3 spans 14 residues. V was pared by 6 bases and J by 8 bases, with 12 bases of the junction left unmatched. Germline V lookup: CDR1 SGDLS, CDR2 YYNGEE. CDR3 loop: CASTRTGKVSGYTF. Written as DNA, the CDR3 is TGTGCCAGCACCAGGACAGGGAAGGTGAGCGGCTACACCTTC.